The rows below give T cell receptor beta chains drawn from one sample of a study of blood T cell repertoires in COVID-19. Sequenced by immunoSEQ multiplex PCR; TCRdb stores in-frame clones only, minus some. The sample lists around 200,000 clones; about 88% were seen once. The source material was peripheral blood. These receptors originate from a man aged 40-50 years with active or convalescent COVID-19. Both conserved end residues are part of each CDR3. D genes are given only for firm matches. A clone size is listed for some rows: how often the clone was seen (once, few, many), or a class if it is expanded.

NA | 16 | TRBJ2-5 | TRBV7-8 | NA | CASSFLGPREMGTQYF | TGTGCCAGCAGCTTCCTTGGGCCGAGGGAAATGGGGACCCAGTACTTC
NA | 14 | TRBJ1-2 | TRBV6-6 | TRBD1 | CASSQMDRGEGYTF | TGTGCCAGCAGTCAAATGGACAGGGGGGAAGGCTACACCTTC
NA | 14 | TRBJ2-3 | TRBV6-5 | NA | CASTLRGFGDTQYF | TGTGCCAGCACCCTCCGGGGGTTTGGAGATACGCAGTATTTT
NA | 15 | TRBJ2-5 | TRBV11-2 | TRBD1 | CASSFSPQGTETQYF | TGTGCCAGCAGCTTTTCCCCACAGGGGACCGAGACCCAGTACTTC
NA | 12 | TRBJ2-7 | TRBV3-1/TRBV3-2 | NA | CASSQGGGEQYF | TGTGCCAGCAGCCAAGGAGGCGGGGAGCAGTACTTC
once | 15 | TRBJ1-1 | TRBV18 | NA | CASSSSQGVNTEAFF | TGTGCCAGCTCATCGTCACAGGGAGTGAACACTGAAGCTTTCTTT
NA | 12 | TRBJ1-4 | TRBV9 | TRBD1 | CASGTGGEKLFF | TGTGCCAGTGGGACAGGGGGAGAAAAACTGTTTTTT
NA | 17 | TRBJ1-4 | TRBV5-1 | NA | CASSLSSKDATNEKLFF | TGCGCCAGCAGCTTGTCGTCTAAAGATGCAACTAATGAAAAACTGTTTTTT
NA | 16 | TRBJ1-6 | TRBV7-8 | NA | CASSLQGPRVGSPLHF | TGTGCCAGCAGCTTACAGGGGCCGCGCGTAGGTTCACCCCTCCACTTT
NA | 16 | TRBJ2-1 | TRBV28 | TRBD2 | CSTLGTSGGIYNEQFF | TGTTCCACCCTAGGGACTAGCGGGGGGATATACAATGAGCAGTTCTTC
NA | 13 | TRBJ1-2 | TRBV12-3/TRBV12-4 | TRBD1 | CASRSDRRGGYTF | TGTGCCAGCAGATCGGACAGGAGGGGAGGCTACACCTTC
few | 14 | TRBJ2-2 | TRBV6-5 | NA | CASSRARYPGELFF | TGTGCCAGCAGCAGGGCTCGGTATCCCGGGGAGCTGTTTTTT